This passage covers 14 T cell receptor beta chains from one sample sequenced in a study of shared clonotypes between healthy human individuals. Sequenced by immunoSEQ multiplex PCR; TCRdb stores in-frame clones only, minus some. The sample shows approximately 500,000 clones, 90% to 96% of them seen only once. The sample comprised naive CD4+ T cells sorted from blood. The subset is: CD45RA+ positively selected. Every receptor here comes from a woman in her 30s in good health.

Concerning this clone itself: This CDR3 is also generated by other DNA sequences in the sample. The chain is built from TRBV5-1 and TRBJ1-3; D remains ambiguous. The germline V and J ends were trimmed by 0 bases and 4 bases, with 8 bases remaining between them. Germline V CDR1 and CDR2: SGHRS, YFSETQ. This CDR3 spans 14 amino acids. In nucleotides, the CDR3 is TGCGCCAGCAGCTTGGATAGGGCCGGAAACACCATATATTTT. It yields the protein CASSLDRAGNTIYF.

This clone was observed a handful of times. This chain connects TRBV30 to TRBJ1-5, with D maybe TRBD1 (5 bases). The ends were cut back, 5 bases at V and 6 bases at J, with 14 bases in the middle. Germline V gene sequence: CDR1 GTSNPN, CDR2 SVGIG (reference sequence). This CDR3 contains 13 residues. In nucleotides, the CDR3 is TGTGCCTGGGGAGGGGAACCAGGTCAGCCCCAGCATTTT. Translated: CAWGGEPGQPQHF.

The chain combines TRBV19 with TRBJ1-2, with D maybe TRBD1 (6 bases). The germline V gene encodes CDR1 LNHDA and CDR2 SQIVND (reference sequence). The CDR3 runs 14 residues. The V end was cut by 1 base, the J end by 8 bases, with 14 bases between. In DNA, the CDR3 is TGTGCCAGTAGTATAGCGAACAGGGTCGGCGGCTACACCTTC. Translating it yields CASSIANRVGGYTF.

The genes are TRBV27 and TRBJ2-7; D tentatively reads TRBD1 or TRBD2 (5 bases each). Trimming left V 4 bases short and J 1 base short, with 11 bases between. The CDR3 spans 14 residues. Germline V lookup: CDR1 MNHEY, CDR2 SMNVEV (reference sequence). CDR3: CASSYTGLSYEQYF. The DNA for the CDR3 is TGTGCCAGCAGTTACACAGGACTTTCCTACGAGCAGTACTTC.

This sequence joins TRBV30 and TRBJ2-5; 8 nucleotides match TRBD2. This CDR3 has 13 amino acids. V lost 3 bases and J lost 3; bases outside the gene matches: 3. The germline CDR1 and CDR2 sequences are GTSNPN and SVGIG (reference sequence). CDR3 region: CAWRISGEETQYF. CDR3 sequence (DNA): TGTGCCTGGAGGATTAGCGGGGAAGAGACCCAGTACTTC. Variable domain in full (rest from reference TRBV30 and TRBJ2-5): SQTIHQWPATLVQPVGSPLSLECTVEGTSNPNLYWYRQAAGRGLQLLFYSVGIGQISSEVPQNLSASRPQDRQFILSSKKLLLSDSGFYLCAWRISGEETQYFGPGTRLLVL.

This rearrangement joins TRBV15 to TRBJ2-7; D gene unclear. This CDR3 is built from 13 residues. In germline, CDR1 is LNHNV, CDR2 YYDKDF (reference sequence). Trimming took 3 bases from V and 0 from J, leaving 6 bases between them. The CDR3 DNA reads TGTGCCACCAGCAGGGTACTCTCCTACGAGCAGTACTTC. This encodes CATSRVLSYEQYF.

The chain employs TRBV28 and TRBJ2-7; 10 bases fit TRBD1. CDR3 length equals 14 residues. CDR1 is MDHEN, CDR2 SYDVKM, per germline. V trimming: 6 bases; J trimming: 2 bases; junction bases outside the gene matches: 4. The CDR3 region is CASRAGTGAYEQYF. The CDR3 DNA reads TGTGCCAGCAGGGCCGGGACAGGGGCCTACGAGCAGTACTTC.

The rearrangement links TRBV18 to TRBJ2-3, with D unresolved. The germline V and J ends were trimmed by 4 bases and 4 bases, with 9 bases remaining between them. CDR1 KGHSH and CDR2 LQKENI come from the germline V gene. The CDR3 extends over 13 amino acids. CDR3 nucleotide sequence: TGTGCCAGCTCACTGGTAGCCGCAGATACGCAGTATTTT. Translation gives CASSLVAADTQYF. The full variable domain, its missing parts supplied by reference TRBV18 and TRBJ2-3, is NAGVMQNPRHLVRRRGQEARLRCSPMKGHSHVYWYRQLPEEGLKFMVYLQKENIIDESGMPKERFSAEFPKEGPSILRIQQVVRGDSAAYFCASSLVAADTQYFGPGTRLTVL.

This chain uses TRBV11-3 with TRBJ2-7; D gene ambiguous. Germline V gene sequence: CDR1 SGHNT, CDR2 YENEEA. The CDR3 runs to 14 residues. V shed 5 bases and J shed 2 bases, with 13 bases lying between them. The CDR3 sequence is CASSLGPGPYEQYF. The DNA of the CDR3 is TGTGCCAGCAGCCTCGGTCCCGGACCCTACGAGCAGTACTTC.

The V and J genes are TRBV4-1 and TRBJ2-7; TRBD2 aligns across 9 bases. The CDR3 runs to 17 residues. CDR1 and CDR2 (germline): MGHRA, YSYEKL. Unmatched junction bases numbered 10, after V lost 0 bases and J lost 4 bases. CDR3 sequence reads: CASSQEGGLAGIYEQYF. For the CDR3, the DNA is TGCGCCAGCAGCCAAGAGGGGGGGCTAGCGGGAATTTACGAGCAGTACTTC.

This chain connects TRBV6-1 to TRBJ2-3; D is perhaps TRBD1 (6 bases). The CDR3 runs to 14 residues. CDR1 is MNHNS, CDR2 SASEGT, per germline. V dropped 4 bases and J dropped 0 bases, with 8 bases sitting between them. The CDR3 DNA sequence: TGTGCCAGCAGTGGACAGGCCAGCACAGATACGCAGTATTTT. Encoded protein: CASSGQASTDTQYF.

The gene calls are TRBV10-3 and TRBJ2-4; a possible D gene is TRBD1 (5 bases). V dropped 0 bases and J dropped 2 bases, with 11 bases sitting between them. Per germline, CDR1 ENHRY and CDR2 SYGVKD. The CDR3 is 16 amino acids. The CDR3 reads CAISESMQGTKNIQYF. CDR3 in DNA: TGTGCCATCAGTGAGTCGATGCAGGGAACCAAAAACATTCAGTACTTC.

The V gene is TRBV27, the J gene TRBJ2-3; D possibly uses TRBD1 or TRBD2 (5 bases each). In germline, CDR1 is MNHEY, CDR2 SMNVEV (reference sequence). CDR3 length: 15 residues. Trimming stripped 4 bases from V and 1 base from J, with 12 bases between. The DNA for the CDR3 is TGTGCCAGCAGTTCCCTCCGGGACGGCACAGATACGCAGTATTTT. This sequence encodes CASSSLRDGTDTQYF.

V and J are TRBV7-6 and TRBJ2-5; 16 bases are shared with TRBD2. This CDR3 comprises 16 residues. V dropped 5 bases and J dropped 4; count of bases not matched to a gene: 4. Germline CDR1 and CDR2: SGHVS and FNYEAQ. The CDR3 loop reads CASSLGTSGRAETQYF. CDR3 bases: TGTGCCAGCAGCCTAGGGACTAGCGGGAGGGCAGAGACCCAGTACTTC.